The source of this T cell receptor (beta chain) is a study of T cell repertoires in cytomegalovirus infection. Overall study: Both a matching HLA type and CMV infection were indicated by public TCR beta signatures. Notes on the study in general: Identification of carriers of CMV plus the relevant HLA was achieved through cumulative public TCR beta family frequency. HLA-C-restricted TCR beta clonotypes specific for CMV led the ex vivo response.

Concerning this clonotype itself: Antigen: not known.

TCRdb processed the reads anew with MiXCR; each CDR3 protein has one entry. The sample carries around 290,000 distinct CDR3 sequences, 20% to 30% recorded once. The receptor's source is a human donor in good health (CMV status not recorded). Some clones in this sample may be carry-over from other donors' samples. The sample was PBMCs.

CDR3 sequence: CSARDREPYEQYF. Written as DNA, the CDR3 is TGCAGTGCTAGGGACAGGGAGCCCTACGAGCAGTACTTC. V is TRBV20-1 and J is TRBJ2-7; 8 nucleotides match TRBD1. The V gene end was trimmed by 3 bases and the J gene end by 2 bases; junction bases not matched to a gene: 3. CDR1 and CDR2 (germline): DFQATT, SNEGSKA (reference sequence). The length of the CDR3 is 13 residues.